The T cell receptor (beta chain) under discussion was sequenced for a study of T cell repertoires in cytomegalovirus infection. Study observations and caveats: Ex vivo responses were dominated by HLA-C-restricted CMV-specific TCR beta clonotypes. Of the TCR beta families, the public ones yielded a cumulative frequency that identified carriers of CMV plus the relevant HLA.

TCRdb recomputed calls from the reads with MiXCR, one row per CDR3 protein. The sample yields approximately 750,000 distinct CDR3 sequences, 35% to 40% seen once. CDR1 and CDR2 from the germline V gene are SEHNR and FQNEAQ (reference sequence). The CDR3 loop spans 15 amino acids. The V gene lost 0 bases and the J gene lost 2 bases, with 11 bases spanning the gap. A remark on this clonotype: Its target is not known.

This clonotype was obtained from a human donor in good health (CMV status not recorded). Some clones in this sample may be carry-over from other donors' samples. The material sequenced was PBMCs. The chain links TRBV7-9 to TRBJ2-7, with a possible D match to TRBD2 (6 bases). The CDR3 nucleotides read TGTGCCAGCAGCTTAGCCGGGGGTGAGACCTACGAGCAGTACTTC. This sequence encodes CASSLAGGETYEQYF.